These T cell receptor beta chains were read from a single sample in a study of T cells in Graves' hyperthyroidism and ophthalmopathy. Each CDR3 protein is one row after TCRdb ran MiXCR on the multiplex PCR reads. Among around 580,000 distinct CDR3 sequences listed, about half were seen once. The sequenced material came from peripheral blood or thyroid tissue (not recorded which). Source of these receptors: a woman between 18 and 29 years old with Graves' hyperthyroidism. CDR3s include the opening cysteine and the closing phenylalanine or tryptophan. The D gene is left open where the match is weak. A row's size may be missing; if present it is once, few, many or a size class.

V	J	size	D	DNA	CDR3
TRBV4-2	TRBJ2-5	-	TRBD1	TGTGCCAGCAGCCAAGCCTTGACAGGGCTAGAGACCCAGTACTTC	CASSQALTGLETQYF
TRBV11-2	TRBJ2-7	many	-	TGTGCCAGCAGCCCAGGGGGGTACGGCTACGAGCAGTACTTC	CASSPGGYGYEQYF
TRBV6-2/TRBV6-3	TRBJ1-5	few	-	TGTGCCTCCGGACGGTTTAATAGCAATCAGCCCCAGCATTTT	CASGRFNSNQPQHF
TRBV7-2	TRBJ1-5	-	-	TGTGCCAGCAGCGGGGGGCGAAATCAGCCCCAGCATTTT	CASSGGRNQPQHF
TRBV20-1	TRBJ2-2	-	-	TGCAGTGCTAGCCGAACAGGGGAGCTGTTTTTT	CSASRTGELFF
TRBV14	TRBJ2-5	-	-	TGTGCCAGCAGCCGGCAACAGGGAGATACGCAGTACTTC	CASSRQQGDTQYF
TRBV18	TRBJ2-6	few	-	TGTGCCAGCTCACCACCGATGGGCAGCTCTGGGGCCAACGTCCTGACTTTC	CASSPPMGSSGANVLTF
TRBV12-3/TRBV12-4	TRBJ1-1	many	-	TGTGCCAGCAGCAATTTAGGGGGGATGGCTTTCTTT	CASSNLGGMAFF
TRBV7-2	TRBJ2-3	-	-	TGTGCCAGCAGCTTAGTCTCCGCAGGTACGCAGTATTTT	CASSLVSAGTQYF
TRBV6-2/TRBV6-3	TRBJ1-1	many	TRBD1	TGTGCCAGCAGATACAGGGGCAGGATCACTGAAGCTTTCTTT	CASRYRGRITEAFF
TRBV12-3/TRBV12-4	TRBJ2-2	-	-	TGTGCCAGCAGTTTCGGACAAACGAACACCGGGGAGCTGTTTTTT	CASSFGQTNTGELFF
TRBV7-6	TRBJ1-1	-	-	TGTGCCAGCAGCTTTAGCGAAGGACTTGACAACACTGAAGCTTTCTTT	CASSFSEGLDNTEAFF
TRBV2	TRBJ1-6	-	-	TGTGCCAGTATAGCGGGATACCCCCCCCTCCACTTT	CASIAGYPPLHF
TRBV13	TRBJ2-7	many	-	TGTGCCAGCAGCTTTATCTCAGGGGCGGGGGAGCAGTACTTC	CASSFISGAGEQYF
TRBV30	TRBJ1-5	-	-	TGTGCCTGGAGCCTCAGGGGCAATCAGCCCCAGCATTTT	CAWSLRGNQPQHF
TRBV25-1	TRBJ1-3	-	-	TGTGCCAGCAGTGAATCCGTGTATGGCTACACCATATATTTT	CASSESVYGYTIYF
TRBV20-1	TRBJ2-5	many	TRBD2	TGCAGTGGTTCGGGACTAGCGCACCAAGAGACCCAGTACTTC	CSGSGLAHQETQYF
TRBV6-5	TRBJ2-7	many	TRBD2	TGTGCCAGCAGTAAAGCGGGGTGGTTGTACGAGCAGTACTTC	CASSKAGWLYEQYF
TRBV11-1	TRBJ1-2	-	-	TGTGCCAGCAGCCCGACCAGAGGCGCTAACTATGGCTACACCTTC	CASSPTRGANYGYTF
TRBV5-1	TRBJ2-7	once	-	TGCGCCAGCGGGCGGGACAGAAACTACGAGCAGTACTTC	CASGRDRNYEQYF
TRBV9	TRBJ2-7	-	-	TGTGCCAGCAGCGAGGGAGGGGGCGAGCAGTACTTC	CASSEGGGEQYF
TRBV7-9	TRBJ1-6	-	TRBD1	TGTGCCAACAGCTTGACAGGGTGGAATTCACCCCTCCACTTT	CANSLTGWNSPLHF